This TCR beta chain was identified during a study of T-cell reconstitution after alpha-beta-depleted transplantation in children. Study-level findings and limits: Several hundred rapidly expanded clones from non-depleted graft cells reportedly supplied alpha-beta T cells about two months post-transplant. T-cell counts and diversity at one year following transplant were attributed mainly to newly produced T cells. Surviving recipient T cells and thymic progenitors accounted for the high day-60 TCRbeta diversity observed in some patients.

Construction of the TCRbeta library involved unique molecular identifiers. One entry per CDR3 protein, called by TCRdb with MiXCR from the PCR reads. Among about 290,000 distinct CDR3 sequences listed, 6.5% to 9% were seen once. The table lists this clonotype with many counts. Its antigen remains unknown. The CDR3 sequence is 15 residues long. After removal of 1 base from V and 4 bases from J, the junction contained 4 bases not matched to a gene. The germline CDR1 and CDR2 sequences are LGHNA and YSLEER. Material: peripheral blood, obtained 360 days after TCRalphabeta/CD19-depleted stem cell transplant. The chain recombines TRBV4-3 with TRBJ2-1; TRBD2 agrees at 7 bases. The sequence derives from a female patient aged 2-15 years who had a stem cell transplant for Fanconi anemia, so the T cells may come from the graft donor. The CDR3 nucleotides are TGCGCCAGCAGCCAAGGAAGCGGGATTTACAATGAGCAGTTCTTC. It specifies CASSQGSGIYNEQFF.